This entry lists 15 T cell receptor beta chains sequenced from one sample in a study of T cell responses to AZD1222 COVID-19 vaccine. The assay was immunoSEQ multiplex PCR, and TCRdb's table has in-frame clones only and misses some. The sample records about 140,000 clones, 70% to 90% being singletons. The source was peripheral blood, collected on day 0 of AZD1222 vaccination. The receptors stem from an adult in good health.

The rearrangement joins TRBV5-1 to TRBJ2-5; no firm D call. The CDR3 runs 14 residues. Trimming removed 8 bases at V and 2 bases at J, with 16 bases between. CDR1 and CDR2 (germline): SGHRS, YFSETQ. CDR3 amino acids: CASTVNAVQETQYF. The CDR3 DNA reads TGCGCCAGTACCGTAAATGCCGTTCAAGAGACCCAGTACTTC. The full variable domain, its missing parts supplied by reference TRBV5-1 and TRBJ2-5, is KAGVTQTPRYLIKTRGQQVTLSCSPISGHRSVSWYQQTPGQGLQFLFEYFSETQRNKGNFPGRFSGRQFSNSRSEMNVSTLELGDSALYLCASTVNAVQETQYFGPGTRLLVL.

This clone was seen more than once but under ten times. CDR3 sequence (DNA): TGTGCCAGCAGCTTGGGGAGCTATGGCTACACCTTC. Residues: CASSLGSYGYTF. The chain recombines TRBV11-2 with TRBJ1-2; no definite D call. CDR3 length equals 12 residues. Germline V gene lookup returns CDR1 SGHAT and CDR2 FQNNGV. Deletions cut 3 bases from V and 4 bases from J, with 6 bases between.

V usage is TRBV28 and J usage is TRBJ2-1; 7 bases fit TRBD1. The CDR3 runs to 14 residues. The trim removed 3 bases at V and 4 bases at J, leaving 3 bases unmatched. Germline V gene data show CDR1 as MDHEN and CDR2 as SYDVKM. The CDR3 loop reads CASSLIQGYNEQFF. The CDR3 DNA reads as TGTGCCAGCAGTTTGATACAGGGGTACAATGAGCAGTTCTTC. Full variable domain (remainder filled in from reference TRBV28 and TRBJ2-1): DVKVTQSSRYLVKRTGEKVFLECVQDMDHENMFWYRQDPGLGLRLIYFSYDVKMKEKGDIPEGYSVSREKKERFSLILESASTNQTSMYLCASSLIQGYNEQFFGPGTRLTVL.

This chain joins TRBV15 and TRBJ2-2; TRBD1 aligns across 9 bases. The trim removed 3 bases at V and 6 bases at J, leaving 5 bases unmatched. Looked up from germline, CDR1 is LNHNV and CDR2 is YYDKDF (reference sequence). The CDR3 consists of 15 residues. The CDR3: CATSRDRGSSGELFF. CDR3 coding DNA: TGTGCCACCAGCAGGGACAGGGGTTCATCCGGGGAGCTGTTTTTT.

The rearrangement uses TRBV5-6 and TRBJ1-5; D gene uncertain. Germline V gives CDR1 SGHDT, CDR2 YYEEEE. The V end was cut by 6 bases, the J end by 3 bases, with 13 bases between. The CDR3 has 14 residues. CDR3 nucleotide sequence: TGTGCCAGCAACATACACGGTCCCAATCAGCCCCAGCATTTT. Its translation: CASNIHGPNQPQHF.

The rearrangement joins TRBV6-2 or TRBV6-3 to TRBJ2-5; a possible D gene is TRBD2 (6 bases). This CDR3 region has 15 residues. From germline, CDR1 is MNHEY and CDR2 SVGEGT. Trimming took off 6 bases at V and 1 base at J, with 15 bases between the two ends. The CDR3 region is CASSPGGLAQETQYF. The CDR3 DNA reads TGTGCCAGCAGCCCCGGGGGACTCGCCCAAGAGACCCAGTACTTC.

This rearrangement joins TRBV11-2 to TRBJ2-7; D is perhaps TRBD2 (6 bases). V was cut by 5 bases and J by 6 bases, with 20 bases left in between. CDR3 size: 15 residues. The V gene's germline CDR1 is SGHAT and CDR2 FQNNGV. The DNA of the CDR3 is TGTGCCAGCAGCCCGCGTTTGGCGGGATCGGCCGAGCAGTACTTC. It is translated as CASSPRLAGSAEQYF.

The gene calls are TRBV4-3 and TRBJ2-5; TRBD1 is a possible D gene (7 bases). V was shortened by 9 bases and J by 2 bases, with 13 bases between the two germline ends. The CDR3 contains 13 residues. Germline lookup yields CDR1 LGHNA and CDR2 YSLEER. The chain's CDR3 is CASAQGGQETQYF. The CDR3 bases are TGCGCCAGTGCTCAGGGGGGACAAGAGACCCAGTACTTC.

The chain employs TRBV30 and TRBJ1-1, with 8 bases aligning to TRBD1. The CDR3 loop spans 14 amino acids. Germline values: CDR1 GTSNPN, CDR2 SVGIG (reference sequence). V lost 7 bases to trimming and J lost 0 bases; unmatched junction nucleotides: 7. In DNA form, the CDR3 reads TGTGCCTTCCTACAGGGGGTTGTGAACACTGAAGCTTTCTTT. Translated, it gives CAFLQGVVNTEAFF.

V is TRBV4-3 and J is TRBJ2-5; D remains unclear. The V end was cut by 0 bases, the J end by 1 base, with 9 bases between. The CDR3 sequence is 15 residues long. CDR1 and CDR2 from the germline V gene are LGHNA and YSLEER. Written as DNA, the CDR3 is TGCGCCAGCAGCCAAGATGGCGCGCGCCAAGAGACCCAGTACTTC. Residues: CASSQDGARQETQYF.

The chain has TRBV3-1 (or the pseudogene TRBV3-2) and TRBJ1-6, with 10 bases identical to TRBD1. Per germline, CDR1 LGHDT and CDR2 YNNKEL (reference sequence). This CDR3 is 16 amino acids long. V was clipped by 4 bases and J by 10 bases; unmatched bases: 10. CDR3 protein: CASSLNPGQGMSPLHF. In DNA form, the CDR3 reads TGTGCCAGCAGCCTCAACCCGGGACAGGGGATGTCACCCCTCCACTTT.

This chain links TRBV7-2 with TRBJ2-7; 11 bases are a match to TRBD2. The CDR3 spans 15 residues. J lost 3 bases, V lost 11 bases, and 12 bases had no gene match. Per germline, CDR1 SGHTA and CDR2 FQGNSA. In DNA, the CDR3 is TGTGCCTCGAGCTTAGAACTAGCGGGAGACTACGAGCAGTACTTC. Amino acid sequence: CASSLELAGDYEQYF.

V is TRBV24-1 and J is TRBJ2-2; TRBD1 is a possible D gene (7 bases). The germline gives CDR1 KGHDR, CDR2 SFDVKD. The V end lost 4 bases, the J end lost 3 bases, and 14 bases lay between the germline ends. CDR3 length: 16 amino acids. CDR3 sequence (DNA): TGTGCCACCAGTGACATCGACAGGGACTACACCGGGGAGCTGTTTTTT. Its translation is CATSDIDRDYTGELFF.

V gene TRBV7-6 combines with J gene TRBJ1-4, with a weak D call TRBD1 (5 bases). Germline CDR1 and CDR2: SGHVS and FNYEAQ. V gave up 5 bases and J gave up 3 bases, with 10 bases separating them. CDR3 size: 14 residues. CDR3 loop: CASSPGRPNEKLFF. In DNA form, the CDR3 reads TGTGCCAGCAGCCCAGGGAGGCCTAATGAAAAACTGTTTTTT.

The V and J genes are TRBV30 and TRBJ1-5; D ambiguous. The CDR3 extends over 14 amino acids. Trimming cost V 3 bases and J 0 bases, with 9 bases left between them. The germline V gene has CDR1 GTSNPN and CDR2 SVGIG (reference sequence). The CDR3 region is CAWSALNSNQPQHF. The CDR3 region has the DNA TGTGCCTGGAGCGCCCTGAATAGCAATCAGCCCCAGCATTTT.